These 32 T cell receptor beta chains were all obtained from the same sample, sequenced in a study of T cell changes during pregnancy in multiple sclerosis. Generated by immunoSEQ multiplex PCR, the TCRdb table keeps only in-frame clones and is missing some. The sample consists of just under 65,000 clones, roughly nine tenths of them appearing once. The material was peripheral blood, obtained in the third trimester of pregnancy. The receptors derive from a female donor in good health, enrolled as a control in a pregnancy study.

Here the CDR3 reads CASKAPGQGFSPLHF. The CDR3 DNA reads TGTGCCAGTAAGGCTCCGGGACAGGGTTTTTCACCCCTCCACTTT. The J gene is TRBJ1-6, the V gene TRBV19; TRBD1 aligns across 9 bases. The V segment lost 7 bases and the J segment 9 bases; nucleotides outside the gene matches: 10. The length of the CDR3 is 15 residues. Looked up from germline, CDR1 is LNHDA and CDR2 is SQIVND (reference sequence).

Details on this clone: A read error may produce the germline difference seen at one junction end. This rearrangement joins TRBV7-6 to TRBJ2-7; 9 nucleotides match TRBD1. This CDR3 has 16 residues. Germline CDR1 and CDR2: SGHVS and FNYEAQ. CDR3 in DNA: TGTACCAGCAGCAGGGACAGGGCACAATCAAAGTACGAGCAGTACTTC. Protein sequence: CTSSRDRAQSKYEQYF.

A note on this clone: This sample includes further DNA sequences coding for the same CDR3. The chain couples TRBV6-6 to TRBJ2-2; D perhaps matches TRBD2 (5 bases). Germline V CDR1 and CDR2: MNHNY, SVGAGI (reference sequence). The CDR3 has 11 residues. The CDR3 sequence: CASGGGGELFF. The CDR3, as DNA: TGTGCGAGTGGAGGCGGCGGGGAGCTGTTTTTT.

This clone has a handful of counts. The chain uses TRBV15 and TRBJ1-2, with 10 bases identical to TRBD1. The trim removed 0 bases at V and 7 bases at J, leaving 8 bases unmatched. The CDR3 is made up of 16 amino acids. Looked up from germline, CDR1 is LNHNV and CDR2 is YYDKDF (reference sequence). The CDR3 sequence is CATSRDVRQGASGYTF. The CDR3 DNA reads TGTGCCACCAGCAGAGATGTGAGACAGGGGGCGTCTGGCTACACCTTC. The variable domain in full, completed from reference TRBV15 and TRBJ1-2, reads DAMVIQNPRYQVTQFGKPVTLSCSQTLNHNVMYWYQQKSSQAPKLLFHYYDKDFNNEADTPDNFQSRRPNTSFCFLDIRSPGLGDTAMYLCATSRDVRQGASGYTFGSGTRLTVV.

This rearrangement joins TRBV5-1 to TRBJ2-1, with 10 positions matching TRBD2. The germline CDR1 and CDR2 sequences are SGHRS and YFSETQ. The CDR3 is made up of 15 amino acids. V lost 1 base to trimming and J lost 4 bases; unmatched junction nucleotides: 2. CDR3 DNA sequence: TGCGCCAGCAGCTTGACTAGCGGGGTATACAATGAGCAGTTCTTC. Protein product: CASSLTSGVYNEQFF.

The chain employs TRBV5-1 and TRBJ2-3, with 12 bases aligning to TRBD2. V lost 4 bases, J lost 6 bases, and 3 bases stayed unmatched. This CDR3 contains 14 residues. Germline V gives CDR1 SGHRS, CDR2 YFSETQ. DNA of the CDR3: TGCGCCAGCAGCCGGACTAGCGGGACCGATACGCAGTATTTT. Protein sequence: CASSRTSGTDTQYF.

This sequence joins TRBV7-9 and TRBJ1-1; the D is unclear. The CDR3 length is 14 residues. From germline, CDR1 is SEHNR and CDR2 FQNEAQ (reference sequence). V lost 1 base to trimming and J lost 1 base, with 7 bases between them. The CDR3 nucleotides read TGTGCCAGCAGCTTAGTCGTTTCGAACACTGAAGCTTTCTTT. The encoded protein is CASSLVVSNTEAFF.

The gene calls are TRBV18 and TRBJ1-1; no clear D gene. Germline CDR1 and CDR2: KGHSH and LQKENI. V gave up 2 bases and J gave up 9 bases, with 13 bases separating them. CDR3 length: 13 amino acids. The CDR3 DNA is TGTGCCAGCTCACCAACTGGAGGGAGGAAAGCTTTCTTT. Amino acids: CASSPTGGRKAFF.

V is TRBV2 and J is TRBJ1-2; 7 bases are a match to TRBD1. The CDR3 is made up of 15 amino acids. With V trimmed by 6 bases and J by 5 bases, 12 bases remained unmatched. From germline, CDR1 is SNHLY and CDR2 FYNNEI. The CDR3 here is CASRTPRQGLYGYTF. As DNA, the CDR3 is TGTGCCAGCAGGACCCCCCGACAGGGATTGTATGGCTACACCTTC.

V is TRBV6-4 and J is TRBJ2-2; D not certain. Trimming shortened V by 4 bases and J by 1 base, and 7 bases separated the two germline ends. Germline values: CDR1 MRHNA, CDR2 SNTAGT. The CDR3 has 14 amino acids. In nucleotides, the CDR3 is TGTGCCAGCAGTGCACAGTGGAACACCGGGGAGCTGTTTTTT. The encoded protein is CASSAQWNTGELFF.

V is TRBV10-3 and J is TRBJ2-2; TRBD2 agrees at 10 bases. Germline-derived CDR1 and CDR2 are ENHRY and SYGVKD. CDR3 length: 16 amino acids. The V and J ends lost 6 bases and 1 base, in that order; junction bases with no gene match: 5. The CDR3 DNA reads TGTGCCATCAGCCTCGGACTAGCGGAGAACACCGGGGAGCTGTTTTTT. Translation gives CAISLGLAENTGELFF.

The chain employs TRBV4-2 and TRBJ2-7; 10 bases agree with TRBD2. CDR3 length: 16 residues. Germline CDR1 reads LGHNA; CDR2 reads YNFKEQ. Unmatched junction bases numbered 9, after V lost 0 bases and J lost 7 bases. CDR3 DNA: TGTGCCAGCAGCCAAGATGCTCTAGCGGGAGTGATAGAGCAGTACTTC. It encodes CASSQDALAGVIEQYF.

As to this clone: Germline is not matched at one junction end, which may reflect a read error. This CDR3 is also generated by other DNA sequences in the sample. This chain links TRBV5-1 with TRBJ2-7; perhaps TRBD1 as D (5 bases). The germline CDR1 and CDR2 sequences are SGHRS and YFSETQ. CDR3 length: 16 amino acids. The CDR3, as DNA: TGTGCCAGCAGCGCCGGGTGGCAGGGAATGTCCTACGAGCAGTACTTC. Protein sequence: CASSAGWQGMSYEQYF.

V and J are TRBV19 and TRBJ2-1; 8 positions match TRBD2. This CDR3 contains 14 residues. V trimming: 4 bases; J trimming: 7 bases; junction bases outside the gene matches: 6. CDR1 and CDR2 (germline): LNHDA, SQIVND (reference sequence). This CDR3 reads CASSKQAGVNEQFF. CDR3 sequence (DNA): TGTGCCAGTAGTAAACAAGCGGGAGTGAATGAGCAGTTCTTC.

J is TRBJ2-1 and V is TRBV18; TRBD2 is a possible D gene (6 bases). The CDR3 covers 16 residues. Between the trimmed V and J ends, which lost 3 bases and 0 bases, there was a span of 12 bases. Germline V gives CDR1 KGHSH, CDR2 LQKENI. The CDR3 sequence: CASSPGRGSSYNEQFF. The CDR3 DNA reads TGTGCCAGCTCACCTGGACGGGGGAGCTCCTACAATGAGCAGTTCTTC.

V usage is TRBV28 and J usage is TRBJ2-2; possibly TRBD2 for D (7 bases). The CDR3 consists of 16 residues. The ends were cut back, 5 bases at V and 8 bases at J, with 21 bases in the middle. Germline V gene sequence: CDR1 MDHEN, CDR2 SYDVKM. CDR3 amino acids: CASSPRGAGVSGELFF. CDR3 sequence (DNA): TGTGCCAGCAGTCCCCGGGGGGCAGGGGTTTCGGGGGAGCTGTTTTTT.

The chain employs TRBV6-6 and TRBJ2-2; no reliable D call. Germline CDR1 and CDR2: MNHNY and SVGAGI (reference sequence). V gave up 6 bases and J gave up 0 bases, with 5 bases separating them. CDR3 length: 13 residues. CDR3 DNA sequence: TGTGCCAGCAGCCCCACGAACACCGGGGAGCTGTTTTTT. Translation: CASSPTNTGELFF.

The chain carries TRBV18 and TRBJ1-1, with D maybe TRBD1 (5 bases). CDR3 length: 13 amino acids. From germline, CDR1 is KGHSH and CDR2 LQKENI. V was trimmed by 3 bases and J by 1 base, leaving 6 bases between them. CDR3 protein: CASSPGQNTEAFF. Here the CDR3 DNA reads TGTGCCAGCTCACCGGGGCAGAACACTGAAGCTTTCTTT.

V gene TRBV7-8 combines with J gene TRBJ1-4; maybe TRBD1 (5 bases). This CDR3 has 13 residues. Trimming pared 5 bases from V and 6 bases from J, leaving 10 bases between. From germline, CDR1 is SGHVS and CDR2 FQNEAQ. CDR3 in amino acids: CASSPRDYEKLFF. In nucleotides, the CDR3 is TGTGCCAGCAGCCCACGGGACTATGAAAAACTGTTTTTT. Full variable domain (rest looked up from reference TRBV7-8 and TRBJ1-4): GAGVSQSPRYKVAKRGQDVALRCDPISGHVSLFWYQQALGQGPEFLTYFQNEAQLDKSGLPSDRFFAERPEGSVSTLKIQRTQQEDSAVYLCASSPRDYEKLFFGSGTQLSVL.

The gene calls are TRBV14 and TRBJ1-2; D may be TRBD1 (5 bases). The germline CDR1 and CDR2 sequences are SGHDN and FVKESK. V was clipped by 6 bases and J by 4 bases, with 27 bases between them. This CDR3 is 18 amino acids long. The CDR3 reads CASSRGGQGYQGIYGYTF. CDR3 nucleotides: TGTGCCAGCAGTCGGGGAGGACAAGGGTACCAGGGAATCTATGGCTACACCTTC.

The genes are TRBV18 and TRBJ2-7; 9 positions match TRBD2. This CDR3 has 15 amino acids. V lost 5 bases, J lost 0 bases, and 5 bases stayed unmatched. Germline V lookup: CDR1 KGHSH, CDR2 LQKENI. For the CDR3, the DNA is TGTGCCAGCTCAGCAACTAGCGGGTTCTCCTACGAGCAGTACTTC. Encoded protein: CASSATSGFSYEQYF.

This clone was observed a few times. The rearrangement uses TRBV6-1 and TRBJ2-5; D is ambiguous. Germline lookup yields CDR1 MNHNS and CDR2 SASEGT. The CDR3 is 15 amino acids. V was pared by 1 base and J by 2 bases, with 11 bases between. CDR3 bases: TGTGCCAGCAGTGAAGATGGCACCCGACAAGAGACCCAGTACTTC. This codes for CASSEDGTRQETQYF.

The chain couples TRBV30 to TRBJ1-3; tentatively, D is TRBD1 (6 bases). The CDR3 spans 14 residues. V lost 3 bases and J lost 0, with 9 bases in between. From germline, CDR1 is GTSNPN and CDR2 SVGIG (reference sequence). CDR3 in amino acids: CAWRVQGSGNTIYF. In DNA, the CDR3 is TGTGCCTGGAGGGTACAGGGCTCTGGAAACACCATATATTTT. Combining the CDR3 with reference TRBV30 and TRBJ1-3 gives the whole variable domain SQTIHQWPATLVQPVGSPLSLECTVEGTSNPNLYWYRQAAGRGLQLLFYSVGIGQISSEVPQNLSASRPQDRQFILSSKKLLLSDSGFYLCAWRVQGSGNTIYFGEGSWLTVV.

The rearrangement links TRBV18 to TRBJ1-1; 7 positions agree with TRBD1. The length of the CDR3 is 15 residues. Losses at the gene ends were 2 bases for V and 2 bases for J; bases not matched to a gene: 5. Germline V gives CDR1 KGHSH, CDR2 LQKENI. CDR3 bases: TGTGCCAGCTCACCAGCGACAGGGATCAACACTGAAGCTTTCTTT. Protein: CASSPATGINTEAFF.

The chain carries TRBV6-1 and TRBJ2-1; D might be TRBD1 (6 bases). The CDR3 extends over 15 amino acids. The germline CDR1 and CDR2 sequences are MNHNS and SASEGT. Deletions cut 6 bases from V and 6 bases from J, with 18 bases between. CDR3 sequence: CASRAGTLLGNEQFF. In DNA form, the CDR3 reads TGTGCCAGCAGAGCCGGGACACTCCTAGGCAATGAGCAGTTCTTC.

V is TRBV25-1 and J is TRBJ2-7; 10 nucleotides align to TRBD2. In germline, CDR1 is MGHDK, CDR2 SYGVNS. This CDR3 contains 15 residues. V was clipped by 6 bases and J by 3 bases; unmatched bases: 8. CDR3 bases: TGTGCCAGCAGGGGGCAGCGGGAGGGATTCTACGAGCAGTACTTC. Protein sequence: CASRGQREGFYEQYF.

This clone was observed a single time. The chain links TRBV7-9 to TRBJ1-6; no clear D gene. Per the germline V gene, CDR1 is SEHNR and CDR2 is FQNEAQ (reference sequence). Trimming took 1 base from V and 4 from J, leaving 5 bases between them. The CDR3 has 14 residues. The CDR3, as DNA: TGTGCCAGCAGCTTAGAACAGTATAATTCACCCCTCCACTTT. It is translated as CASSLEQYNSPLHF.

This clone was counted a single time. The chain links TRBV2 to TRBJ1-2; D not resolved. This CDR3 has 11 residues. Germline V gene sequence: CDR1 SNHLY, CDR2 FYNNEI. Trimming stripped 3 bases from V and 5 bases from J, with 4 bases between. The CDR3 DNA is TGTGCCAGCAGTGAGAGATATGGCTACACCTTC. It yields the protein CASSERYGYTF.

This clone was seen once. The CDR3: CASTLALAGYNEQFF. CDR3 sequence (DNA): TGTGCCAGCACTCTGGCTCTAGCGGGTTACAATGAGCAGTTCTTC. The gene calls are TRBV2 and TRBJ2-1; 8 nucleotides agree with TRBD2. The junction had 9 bases not matched to a gene; V was cut back by 7 bases and J by 4 bases. From germline, CDR1 is SNHLY and CDR2 FYNNEI. The CDR3 is made up of 15 amino acids.

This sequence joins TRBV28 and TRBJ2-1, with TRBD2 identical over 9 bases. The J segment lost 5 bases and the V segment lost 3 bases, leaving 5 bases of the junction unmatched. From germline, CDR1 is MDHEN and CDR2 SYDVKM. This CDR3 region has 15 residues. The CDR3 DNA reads TGTGCCAGCAGTTTGGCGGGAGGGCCTAACAATGAGCAGTTCTTC. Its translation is CASSLAGGPNNEQFF.

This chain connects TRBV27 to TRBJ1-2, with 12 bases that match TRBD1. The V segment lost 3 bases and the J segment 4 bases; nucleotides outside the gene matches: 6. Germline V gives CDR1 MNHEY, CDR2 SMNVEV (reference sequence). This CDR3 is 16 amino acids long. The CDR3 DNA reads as TGTGCCAGCAGTTTCCTTGGGACAGGGGGCAGCTATGGCTACACCTTC. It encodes CASSFLGTGGSYGYTF.

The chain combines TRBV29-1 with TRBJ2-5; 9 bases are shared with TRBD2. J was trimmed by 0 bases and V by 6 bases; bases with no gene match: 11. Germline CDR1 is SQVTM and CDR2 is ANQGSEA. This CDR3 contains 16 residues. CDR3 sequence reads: CSVHFNLAGNQETQYF. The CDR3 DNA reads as TGCAGCGTCCATTTTAACCTAGCGGGAAACCAAGAGACCCAGTACTTC. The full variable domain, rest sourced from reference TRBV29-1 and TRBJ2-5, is SAVISQKPSRDICQRGTSLTIQCQVDSQVTMMFWYRQQPGQSLTLIATANQGSEATYESGFVIDKFPISRPNLTFSTLTVSNMSPEDSSIYLCSVHFNLAGNQETQYFGPGTRLLVL.